This is a list of T cell receptor beta chains from one sample in a study of blood T cell repertoires in COVID-19. TCRdb keeps only in-frame clones here, not all; method: immunoSEQ multiplex PCR. Among over 85,000 clones listed, around 80% were seen once. Sequences were obtained from peripheral blood. The receptors originated from a man aged 60 to 69 with active or convalescent COVID-19. CDR3s include the opening cysteine and the closing phenylalanine or tryptophan. Each record gives: CDR3 protein, CDR3 DNA, J gene, V gene, clone size, D gene. D genes are given only for firm matches. Clone size is not always given. Where it is, it says once, few, many or a class for expanded clones.

CDR3 protein: CTSSLPGEGIDTQYF
CDR3 DNA: TGCACCAGCAGCCTCCCGGGGGAGGGAATAGATACGCAGTATTTT
J gene: TRBJ2-3
V gene: TRBV1
clone size: once
D gene: -

CDR3 protein: CASSAGDRDLEKLFF
CDR3 DNA: TGTGCCAGCAGCGCGGGGGACAGGGACTTAGAAAAACTGTTTTTT
J gene: TRBJ1-4
V gene: TRBV9
clone size: -
D gene: TRBD1

CDR3 protein: CASSQEGASGVETQYF
CDR3 DNA: TGTGCCAGCAGCCAAGAAGGGGCTAGCGGGGTGGAGACCCAGTACTTC
J gene: TRBJ2-5
V gene: TRBV4-2
clone size: -
D gene: TRBD2

CDR3 protein: CASSPPGLREGTQYF
CDR3 DNA: TGTGCCAGCTCACCACCGGGACTACGTGAGGGTACGCAGTATTTT
J gene: TRBJ2-3
V gene: TRBV18
clone size: -
D gene: TRBD2

CDR3 protein: CASSPGTSRETQYF
CDR3 DNA: TGTGCCAGCAGCCCCGGGACTAGCCGCGAGACCCAGTACTTC
J gene: TRBJ2-5
V gene: TRBV7-8
clone size: -
D gene: TRBD2

CDR3 protein: CAWSDSGDTQYF
CDR3 DNA: TGTGCCTGGAGTGACTCAGGGGATACGCAGTATTTT
J gene: TRBJ2-3
V gene: TRBV30
clone size: -
D gene: -

CDR3 protein: CASSSGKNTEAFF
CDR3 DNA: TGTGCCAGCTCATCAGGGAAGAACACTGAAGCTTTCTTT
J gene: TRBJ1-1
V gene: TRBV18
clone size: once
D gene: -

CDR3 protein: CASSSTGVQPQHF
CDR3 DNA: TGTGCCAGCAGCTCGACAGGGGTTCAGCCCCAGCATTTT
J gene: TRBJ1-5
V gene: TRBV7-2
clone size: -
D gene: TRBD1

CDR3 protein: CASRKGGSEQYF
CDR3 DNA: TGTGCCAGCAGGAAGGGGGGGTCCGAGCAGTACTTC
J gene: TRBJ2-7
V gene: TRBV13
clone size: -
D gene: -

CDR3 protein: CASTPGTNLWEQYF
CDR3 DNA: TGTGCCAGCACCCCAGGGACTAACCTTTGGGAGCAGTACTTC
J gene: TRBJ2-7
V gene: TRBV6-6
clone size: -
D gene: TRBD2

CDR3 protein: CASSEGHYSNQPQHF
CDR3 DNA: TGTGCCAGCAGTGAGGGACACTATAGCAATCAGCCCCAGCATTTT
J gene: TRBJ1-5
V gene: TRBV6-1
clone size: -
D gene: -

CDR3 protein: CASSLVSGYAYNEQFF
CDR3 DNA: TGTGCCAGCAGCTTAGTGAGCGGGTACGCCTACAATGAGCAGTTCTTC
J gene: TRBJ2-1
V gene: TRBV7-2
clone size: -
D gene: -

CDR3 protein: CASSQDLNRAKNIQYF
CDR3 DNA: TGCGCCAGCAGCCAAGATCTTAATAGAGCCAAAAACATTCAGTACTTC
J gene: TRBJ2-4
V gene: TRBV4-1
clone size: many
D gene: -

CDR3 protein: CASSFGLRAGNEQFF
CDR3 DNA: TGTGCCAGCAGTTTTGGATTGAGGGCCGGCAATGAGCAGTTCTTC
J gene: TRBJ2-1
V gene: TRBV28
clone size: -
D gene: -

CDR3 protein: CASGEVEGETQYF
CDR3 DNA: TGTGCCAGCGGGGAGGTAGAGGGAGAGACCCAGTACTTC
J gene: TRBJ2-5
V gene: TRBV7-7
clone size: -
D gene: -

CDR3 protein: CASSSLTRGKLGTEAFF
CDR3 DNA: TGTGCCAGTAGTAGCCTCACCAGGGGGAAGTTAGGCACTGAAGCTTTCTTT
J gene: TRBJ1-1
V gene: TRBV19
clone size: -
D gene: TRBD1

CDR3 protein: CASSLQGAGELFF
CDR3 DNA: TGTGCCAGCAGCCTACAGGGTGCCGGGGAGCTGTTTTTT
J gene: TRBJ2-2
V gene: TRBV14
clone size: -
D gene: -

CDR3 protein: CATSISTDTQYF
CDR3 DNA: TGTGCCACCAGTATTAGCACAGATACGCAGTATTTT
J gene: TRBJ2-3
V gene: TRBV15
clone size: once
D gene: -

CDR3 protein: CASSFGGNYGYTF
CDR3 DNA: TGTGCCAGCAGTTTCGGAGGGAACTATGGCTACACCTTC
J gene: TRBJ1-2
V gene: TRBV27
clone size: -
D gene: -

CDR3 protein: CASRSTGPGGAFF
CDR3 DNA: TGTGCCAGCAGATCGACAGGCCCAGGGGGAGCTTTCTTT
J gene: TRBJ1-1
V gene: TRBV2
clone size: few
D gene: TRBD1

CDR3 protein: CASFSGTGGEGYTF
CDR3 DNA: TGTGCCAGCTTTTCTGGGACAGGGGGAGAGGGCTACACCTTC
J gene: TRBJ1-2
V gene: TRBV27
clone size: -
D gene: TRBD1

CDR3 protein: CASSNSQGDTQYF
CDR3 DNA: TGTGCCAGCAGCAATTCCCAGGGGGATACGCAGTATTTT
J gene: TRBJ2-3
V gene: TRBV7-9
clone size: -
D gene: -

CDR3 protein: CASSGQGMDEQFF
CDR3 DNA: TGCGCCAGCAGCGGACAGGGTATGGATGAGCAGTTCTTC
J gene: TRBJ2-1
V gene: TRBV5-1
clone size: -
D gene: TRBD1

CDR3 protein: CASSAIGERYGYTF
CDR3 DNA: TGTGCCAGCAGCGCTATCGGGGAGCGCTATGGCTACACCTTC
J gene: TRBJ1-2
V gene: TRBV9
clone size: -
D gene: -

CDR3 protein: CASSLQGGAGVTDTQYF
CDR3 DNA: TGCGCCAGCAGCTTACAGGGAGGAGCGGGAGTTACAGATACGCAGTATTTT
J gene: TRBJ2-3
V gene: TRBV5-1
clone size: once
D gene: TRBD2